This TCR beta chain was documented in a study of blood T cell repertoires in COVID-19. The CDR3 runs to 15 residues. The junction had 6 bases not matched to a gene; V was cut back by 2 bases and J by 4 bases. Per the germline V gene, CDR1 is SGHTA and CDR2 is FQGNSA. Enrollment of patients from Seattle took place during active infection, with longitudinal follow-up. Libraries were prepared by immunoSEQ multiplex PCR; TCRdb keeps only in-frame clonotypes and omits some of them. The repertoire holds 250,000 to 300,000 clones, approximately 93% seen once, with over 2% in the top ten. The TCR comes from a woman aged 25 to 39 with COVID-19, enrolled during active disease. What was sequenced was peripheral blood. The chain recombines TRBV7-2 with TRBJ1-2, with 8 bases matching TRBD1. CDR3 in amino acids: CASSLTRTGPYGYTF. The CDR3 DNA reads as TGTGCCAGCAGCTTAACGCGGACAGGGCCCTATGGCTACACCTTC.